This T cell receptor (beta chain) was sequenced during a study of shared clonotypes between healthy human individuals. This CDR3 has 15 residues. The germline CDR1 and CDR2 sequences are SGDLS and YYNGEE. With 4 bases removed from V and 0 bases from J, the gap between germline ends came to 11 bases. This clone was observed a handful of times. Its antigen is unknown. Findings and limits, study-wide: Generally, naive subsets came out with larger estimated richness than memory subsets.

Using immunoSEQ multiplex PCR, the repertoire was profiled, and TCRdb retains in-frame clones only, with some absent. The data show under 150,000 clones, about 62% seen once. The chain couples TRBV9 to TRBJ1-3; D is perhaps TRBD1 (6 bases). Input material: memory CD8+ T cells sorted from blood. Subset: CD45RO+ cells pooled with CCR7-negative TemRA cells. This receptor was identified in a woman in her twenties or thirties in good health. The CDR3 spells CASSTRGLSGNTIYF. As DNA, the CDR3 is TGTGCCAGCAGCACCAGGGGCCTCTCTGGAAACACCATATATTTT.